Each of the 32 T cell receptor beta chains below was sequenced from the same sample in a study of PD-1 blockade in classical Hodgkin lymphoma (dated by TCRdb to the early 2020s). The library relied on the immunoSEQ multiplex PCR assay. As stored in TCRdb, this immuneACCESS dataset retains in-frame rearrangements with V and J assigned. A fraction of the clones does not appear; measured against another copy, unresolved V genes explain less than half of the discrepancy, and the remainder lacks a known reason. The sample yields tens of thousands of clones; roughly four fifths were counted once. The top ten clonotypes cover around 30% of the sample. According to the study, the label for this sample's time point signals: cycle 1 day 1 (C1D1), immediately before nivolumab initiation. Every trial patient had relapsed following autologous stem cell transplantation, and prior brentuximab vedotin exposure was what differed among cohorts A, B and C.

The sample in question was peripheral blood mononuclear cells (PBMCs), obtained at baseline. These receptors originate from a human donor with classical Hodgkin lymphoma.

The V call is TRBV5-1, the J call TRBJ2-5; the D is unclear. Between the trimmed V and J ends, which lost 0 bases and 1 base, there was a span of 10 bases. The CDR3 has 15 amino acids. CDR1 and CDR2 (germline): SGHRS, YFSETQ. CDR3 region: CASSLAGSAQETQYF. CDR3 DNA sequence: TGCGCCAGCAGCTTGGCCGGGTCAGCCCAAGAGACCCAGTACTTC.

The rearrangement uses TRBV29-1 and TRBJ2-1, with 8 nucleotides matching TRBD1. Germline V lookup: CDR1 SQVTM, CDR2 ANQGSEA. J lost 9 bases, V lost 7 bases, and 11 bases had no gene match. This CDR3 is 13 amino acids long. The CDR3 DNA reads TGCAGCGGTGCCGGACAGGGAGGAAGTGAGCAGTTCTTC. Translation: CSGAGQGGSEQFF.

The chain has TRBV30 and TRBJ1-1; tentatively, D is TRBD1 (6 bases). Trimming cost V 2 bases and J 4 bases, with 11 bases left between them. Germline CDR1 reads GTSNPN; CDR2 reads SVGIG (reference sequence). This CDR3 has 13 amino acids. The CDR3 reads CAWSRSGATEAFF. The CDR3, as DNA: TGTGCCTGGAGTCGGTCAGGGGCCACTGAAGCTTTCTTT.

V and J are TRBV7-9 and TRBJ2-5, with D maybe TRBD2 (6 bases). Per germline, CDR1 SEHNR and CDR2 FQNEAQ (reference sequence). The CDR3 sequence is 11 residues long. V lost 8 bases and J lost 5, with 9 bases in between. The CDR3 region has the DNA TGTGCCAGCCTGGGGAGGGAGACCCAGTACTTC. It is translated as CASLGRETQYF.

The genes are TRBV12-5 and TRBJ1-2; no clear D. Trimming took off 6 bases at V and 5 bases at J, with 7 bases between the two ends. The CDR3 has 11 residues. Germline V gives CDR1 LGHNT, CDR2 FRNRAP. The CDR3 coding sequence is TGTGCTAGTGGGATTAATTATGGCTACACCTTC. Protein sequence: CASGINYGYTF.

The chain recombines TRBV4-1 with TRBJ2-1, with unresolved D. Germline CDR1 and CDR2: MGHRA and YSYEKL. The CDR3 sequence is 14 residues long. The V gene lost 0 bases and the J gene lost 9 bases, with 12 bases spanning the gap. This CDR3 is CASSQDVGLSEQFF. Written as DNA, the CDR3 is TGCGCCAGCAGCCAAGATGTGGGCCTATCTGAGCAGTTCTTC.

The chain recombines TRBV6-4 with TRBJ1-1; TRBD1 aligns across 7 bases. This CDR3 is 13 amino acids long. Germline lookup yields CDR1 MRHNA and CDR2 SNTAGT. Trimming cost V 5 bases and J 3 bases; bases outside gene matches: 3. This CDR3 reads CASSPDRDTEAFF. CDR3 sequence (DNA): TGTGCCAGCAGTCCTGACAGGGACACTGAAGCTTTCTTT.

The V call is TRBV10-2, the J call TRBJ2-3, with D perhaps given as TRBD1 or TRBD2 (5 bases each). V lost 7 bases to trimming and J lost 4 bases, with 18 bases between them. The CDR3 sequence is 15 residues long. Germline lookup yields CDR1 WSHSY and CDR2 SAAADI. CDR3 region: CASTDPGRWADTQYF. Here the CDR3 DNA reads TGCGCCAGCACGGACCCGGGACGGTGGGCAGATACGCAGTATTTT.

The CDR3 DNA is TGTGCCAGCAGTTTATCCTATGGCTACACCTTC. It codes for CASSLSYGYTF. The J gene is TRBJ1-2, the V gene TRBV28, with D unclear. The germline gives CDR1 MDHEN, CDR2 SYDVKM. Trimming took off 1 base at V and 4 bases at J, with 1 base between the two ends. The CDR3 contains 11 residues.

The rearrangement joins TRBV11-3 to TRBJ2-1, with D possibly TRBD2 on 6 matching bases. Germline assignment: CDR1 SGHNT and CDR2 YENEEA. The CDR3 totals 16 residues. V lost 0 bases to trimming and J lost 0 bases, with 9 bases between them. In DNA, the CDR3 is TGTGCCAGCAGCTTAGATGGGGGGAACTCCTACAATGAGCAGTTCTTC. Encoded protein: CASSLDGGNSYNEQFF. The complete variable domain, with remaining parts taken from reference TRBV11-3 and TRBJ2-1, reads EAGVVQSPRYKIIEKKQPVAFWCNPISGHNTLYWYLQNLGQGPELLIRYENEEAVDDSQLPKDRFSAERLKGVDSTLKIQPAELGDSAVYLCASSLDGGNSYNEQFFGPGTRLTVL.

CDR3 in DNA: TGTGCCACCATCCCCCGGGACAGGGAGCCGGGGCTTAGCAATCAGCCCCAGCATTTT. Residues: CATIPRDREPGLSNQPQHF. The chain uses TRBV6-4 and TRBJ1-5; 9 bases are shared with TRBD1. This CDR3 region has 19 residues. Trimming removed 10 bases from V and 0 bases from J; junction bases left unmatched: 19. Germline-derived CDR1 and CDR2 are MRHNA and SNTAGT.

This rearrangement joins TRBV12-5 to TRBJ1-2, with D maybe TRBD1 (6 bases). Germline values: CDR1 LGHNT, CDR2 FRNRAP. This CDR3 has 12 amino acids. V lost 4 bases and J 8 bases, leaving 11 bases between the germline ends. The CDR3 region has the DNA TGTGCTAGTGGTTCCGAGGGGGGGGGCTACACCTTC. It yields the protein CASGSEGGGYTF.

The chain uses TRBV6-6 and TRBJ1-5; TRBD1 matches 7 bases. This CDR3 is 16 amino acids long. The V and J ends lost 4 bases and 3 bases, in that order; junction bases with no gene match: 9. Germline lookup yields CDR1 MNHNY and CDR2 SVGAGI (reference sequence). CDR3 sequence (DNA): TGTGCCAGCAGTTTTACAGGGGCCCCTAACAATCAGCCCCAGCATTTT. Amino acids: CASSFTGAPNNQPQHF.

The genes are TRBV19 and TRBJ1-5; no clear D. In germline, CDR1 is LNHDA, CDR2 SQIVND (reference sequence). Trimming cost V 1 base and J 6 bases, with 13 bases left between them. This CDR3 comprises 15 residues. The CDR3 reads CASSIGYVAIQPQHF. Written as DNA, the CDR3 is TGTGCCAGTAGTATAGGTTACGTGGCCATTCAGCCCCAGCATTTT.

The chain couples TRBV6-5 to TRBJ1-3; D is unresolved. V was pared by 10 bases and J by 7 bases, with 17 bases between. CDR3 size: 13 residues. Germline-derived CDR1 and CDR2 are MNHEY and SVGAGI. CDR3 amino acids: CATLRRDWNTIYF. The CDR3 coding sequence is TGTGCCACCCTACGACGGGATTGGAACACCATATATTTT.

This chain links TRBV18 with TRBJ2-1, with unresolved D. CDR1 KGHSH and CDR2 LQKENI come from the germline V gene. Deletions cut 3 bases from V and 8 bases from J, with 14 bases between. This CDR3 spans 14 amino acids. CDR3 nucleotides: TGTGCCAGCTCACCGTCCACCGCCTCCCATGAGCAGTTCTTC. The encoded protein is CASSPSTASHEQFF.

This clone was seen a few times. DNA for the CDR3: TGTGCCAGCAGTAGAATTGGACTCTCGGACACTGAAGCTTTCTTT. Amino acids: CASSRIGLSDTEAFF. The V call is TRBV27, the J call TRBJ1-1; no definite D call. The CDR3 contains 15 residues. Trimming shortened V by 5 bases and J by 3 bases, and 16 bases separated the two germline ends. The germline CDR1 and CDR2 sequences are MNHEY and SMNVEV (reference sequence).

The J gene is TRBJ1-1, the V gene TRBV28; no firm D call. Germline CDR1 MDHEN, CDR2 SYDVKM. This CDR3 comprises 15 residues. Deletions cut 5 bases from V and 0 bases from J, with 13 bases between. The CDR3 region is CASSPPGSMNTEAFF. The CDR3 coding sequence is TGTGCCAGCAGTCCCCCCGGGAGTATGAACACTGAAGCTTTCTTT.

The chain carries TRBV19 and TRBJ1-1; D not certain. There are 13 residues in the CDR3. Germline values: CDR1 LNHDA, CDR2 SQIVND (reference sequence). The V and J ends lost 6 bases and 0 bases respectively, with 8 bases between them. The CDR3 region is CASRRTMNTEAFF. The CDR3 nucleotides read TGTGCCAGTAGACGGACGATGAACACTGAAGCTTTCTTT.

This chain joins TRBV19 and TRBJ2-1, with 9 positions matching TRBD1. The CDR3 spans 15 residues. Germline V gene data show CDR1 as LNHDA and CDR2 as SQIVND (reference sequence). Trimming took 9 bases from V and 4 from J; bases not matched to a gene: 10. The CDR3 protein is CASSDRDRAYNEQFF. The DNA for the CDR3 is TGTGCCAGCTCCGACCGGGACAGGGCTTACAATGAGCAGTTCTTC.

This chain links TRBV5-4 with TRBJ2-4; perhaps TRBD1 as D (5 bases). The germline V gene encodes CDR1 SGHNT and CDR2 YYREEE (reference sequence). V shed 3 bases and J shed 5 bases, with 12 bases lying between them. This CDR3 contains 14 residues. The CDR3 region has the DNA TGTGCCAGCAGCTCTTGGGGCATTGAAAACATTCAGTACTTC. It yields the protein CASSSWGIENIQYF.

This chain joins TRBV5-1 and TRBJ1-2; the D gene is possibly TRBD1 (6 bases). V dropped 2 bases and J dropped 3 bases, with 20 bases sitting between them. Germline V gives CDR1 SGHRS, CDR2 YFSETQ. The CDR3 totals 17 residues. Written as DNA, the CDR3 is TGCGCCAGCAGCTTAGTAACCGGGACAACGGTCGACTATGGCTACACCTTC. Amino acids: CASSLVTGTTVDYGYTF.

The gene calls are TRBV9 and TRBJ1-3; tentative D call: TRBD1 (6 bases). V was clipped by 3 bases and J by 0 bases, with 13 bases between them. The germline CDR1 and CDR2 sequences are SGDLS and YYNGEE. The CDR3 spans 16 residues. The CDR3 DNA follows: TGTGCCAGCAGCGGGAGGGGGGCCAGCTCTGGAAACACCATATATTTT. This sequence encodes CASSGRGASSGNTIYF.

The chain employs TRBV18 and TRBJ1-2; the D gene is possibly TRBD1 (5 bases). The V end was cut by 3 bases, the J end by 7 bases, with 18 bases between. Germline CDR1 KGHSH, CDR2 LQKENI. The CDR3 has 15 residues. The CDR3 nucleotides are TGTGCCAGCTCACCGGCAGGGAGCGGGATCGCTGGCTACACCTTC. This encodes CASSPAGSGIAGYTF.

The rearrangement uses TRBV7-2 and TRBJ1-2; D ambiguous. The germline CDR1 and CDR2 sequences are SGHTA and FQGNSA. The V end lost 8 bases, the J end lost 0 bases, and 13 bases lay between the germline ends. The CDR3 is made up of 14 amino acids. The CDR3 DNA follows: TGTGCCAGCGCTATGGGCGGATCTAACTATGGCTACACCTTC. Translation: CASAMGGSNYGYTF.

The rearrangement links TRBV5-6 to TRBJ2-1; D unclear. CDR1 and CDR2 from the germline V gene are SGHDT and YYEEEE. This CDR3 comprises 15 residues. Trimming removed 0 bases at V and 0 bases at J, with 7 bases between. This CDR3 is CASSLVGGSYNEQFF. The CDR3 nucleotides read TGTGCCAGCAGCTTGGTCGGCGGCTCCTACAATGAGCAGTTCTTC.

The rearrangement uses TRBV5-8 and TRBJ1-2; 8 nucleotides agree with TRBD1. V dropped 1 base and J dropped 3; count of bases not matched to a gene: 2. From germline, CDR1 is SGHTS and CDR2 YDEGEE. This CDR3 contains 14 residues. Written as DNA, the CDR3 is TGTGCCAGCAGCTTGCCGGGACAGGACTATGGCTACACCTTC. This codes for CASSLPGQDYGYTF.

The V gene is TRBV19, the J gene TRBJ1-1, with 7 positions matching TRBD1. The CDR3 covers 14 residues. With 5 bases clipped from V and 11 bases from J, the junction kept 14 bases outside the gene matches. Germline V gene sequence: CDR1 LNHDA, CDR2 SQIVND (reference sequence). The CDR3 DNA sequence: TGTGCCAGTAGTGATCAGGGGGTTTTCTACTTGGCTTTCTTT. Residues: CASSDQGVFYLAFF. Full variable domain (remainder filled in from reference TRBV19 and TRBJ1-1): DGGITQSPKYLFRKEGQNVTLSCEQNLNHDAMYWYRQDPGQGLRLIYYSQIVNDFQKGDIAEGYSVSREKKESFPLTVTSAQKNPTAFYLCASSDQGVFYLAFFGQGTRLTVV.

The chain employs TRBV5-1 and TRBJ1-2; D gene unclear. Germline CDR1 and CDR2: SGHRS and YFSETQ. V shed 2 bases and J shed 2 bases, with 7 bases lying between them. The CDR3 loop spans 13 amino acids. CDR3 sequence reads: CASSLAENYGYTF. DNA of the CDR3: TGCGCCAGCAGCTTAGCCGAAAACTATGGCTACACCTTC.

V and J are TRBV5-4 and TRBJ1-1, with D hard to call. Trimming shortened V by 0 bases and J by 1 base, and 7 bases separated the two germline ends. Germline lookup yields CDR1 SGHNT and CDR2 YYREEE (reference sequence). This CDR3 comprises 14 residues. The CDR3 spells CASSLDGGNTEAFF. The CDR3 DNA reads TGTGCCAGCAGCTTGGATGGCGGGAACACTGAAGCTTTCTTT.

The CDR3 DNA reads as TGTGCCAGCAGGCTGGACAGGGGTCCGGGAGAGCAGTACTTC. Its translation: CASRLDRGPGEQYF. The chain recombines TRBV6-5 with TRBJ2-7; 9 bases align to TRBD1. This CDR3 has 14 residues. From germline, CDR1 is MNHEY and CDR2 SVGAGI. The V segment lost 6 bases and the J segment 7 bases; nucleotides outside the gene matches: 10.

The chain recombines TRBV18 with TRBJ2-3; a weak D match, TRBD1 (6 bases). CDR1 and CDR2 from the germline V gene are KGHSH and LQKENI. V was shortened by 6 bases and J by 3 bases, with 16 bases between the two germline ends. This CDR3 comprises 15 residues. Written as DNA, the CDR3 is TGTGCCAGCTCCAAGGCAGGGGTAACGACAGATACGCAGTATTTT. The encoded protein is CASSKAGVTTDTQYF. The whole variable domain, remainder taken from reference TRBV18 and TRBJ2-3, is NAGVMQNPRHLVRRRGQEARLRCSPMKGHSHVYWYRQLPEEGLKFMVYLQKENIIDESGMPKERFSAEFPKEGPSILRIQQVVRGDSAAYFCASSKAGVTTDTQYFGPGTRLTVL.